This T cell receptor (beta chain) emerged from a study of blood T cell repertoires in COVID-19. In its sample, this clone was seen once. V lost 0 bases and J 8 bases, leaving 12 bases between the germline ends. Germline V lookup: CDR1 SGDLS, CDR2 YYNGEE. This CDR3 contains 15 residues. The data were produced by immunoSEQ multiplex PCR, yet TCRdb's version contains in-frame clones alone and is incomplete. The table has around 170,000 clones, roughly 88% seen once; the top ten hold roughly 9%. Allocation to cohorts depended on clinical history reported by the participants. The chain uses TRBV9 and TRBJ1-6; the D gene is possibly TRBD1 (5 bases). The sample comprised PBMCs or T cells enriched from blood (not recorded which). This TCR derives from a woman aged 18 to 35 who had recovered from COVID-19. The chain's CDR3 is CASSVGPEGDSPLHF. CDR3 bases: TGTGCCAGCAGCGTAGGACCCGAAGGGGATTCACCCCTCCACTTT.